This T cell receptor beta chain was retrieved from a study of OX40 agonist ivuxolimab in advanced cancers. Looking at the study overall: The treatment was a fully human IgG2 OX40 agonist, ivuxolimab. Among those enrolled, mean age was roughly 62 years (range about 20 to 79) and 82.7% were male.

Measured with immunoSEQ multiplex PCR; TCRdb has only the in-frame clones, and not every one. The table shows 100,000 to 150,000 clones, with 85% to 95% occurring only once. A note on this clone: Its specificity is not known.

V lost 7 bases, J lost 5 bases, and 16 bases lay in between. Germline V gene data show CDR1 as MNHEY and CDR2 as SMNVEV (reference sequence). The CDR3 has 14 amino acids. Study results and limitations: The study found that CD8+ T cells averaged more expanded clones than CD4+.

The sequences come from CD4+ or CD8+ T cells sorted from blood, collected in a trial of the OX40 agonist ivuxolimab. The sequence was collected from an adult with an advanced solid tumor such as melanoma, head and neck, liver or kidney cancer. The genes are TRBV27 and TRBJ2-3; weak D call: TRBD1 (5 bases). CDR3 nucleotide sequence: TGTGCCAGCAAACAGGTCAGGAACGGAGATACGCAGTATTTT. Its protein product is CASKQVRNGDTQYF.